Presented here are 17 T cell receptor beta chains from one specimen sequenced in a study of naive and memory T cell subsets. Ligated cDNA underwent four rounds of PCR with nested alpha and beta constant region primers and SP2. TCRdb ran MiXCR on the 5' RACE reads and lists one entry per CDR3 protein. The sample consists of 55,000 to 70,000 distinct CDR3 sequences, about 7.2% of them appearing once. The library had UMIs added by 3' ligation of an oligonucleotide to TCR cDNA. Receptors were obtained from a male donor in good health.

This clonotype was picked up many times. The gene calls are TRBV29-1 and TRBJ2-7, with a tentative D call TRBD2 (5 bases). The CDR3 runs 14 residues. Germline CDR1 SQVTM, CDR2 ANQGSEA. The V end was cut by 1 base, the J end by 3 bases, with 13 bases between. The CDR3 loop is CSVEVASGNYEQYF. DNA for the CDR3: TGCAGCGTTGAAGTGGCTTCGGGAAACTACGAGCAGTACTTC.

This clonotype was recorded at least ten times. V usage is TRBV4-1 and J usage is TRBJ1-3; unclear D gene. CDR3 length equals 17 residues. Germline V gene sequence: CDR1 MGHRA, CDR2 YSYEKL. Trimming cost V 0 bases and J 4 bases, with 16 bases left between them. DNA for the CDR3: TGCGCCAGCAGCCAAGACCCGTCTGAGATGGGAGGAAACACCATATATTTT. The encoded protein is CASSQDPSEMGGNTIYF.

This clonotype was counted ten times or more. V and J are TRBV7-2 and TRBJ2-1; a weak D match, TRBD1 (6 bases). V gave up 5 bases and J gave up 5 bases, with 16 bases separating them. This CDR3 spans 15 amino acids. Germline assignment: CDR1 SGHTA and CDR2 FQGNSA. The CDR3 reads CASSPQGTQNNEQFF. For the CDR3, the DNA is TGTGCCAGCAGCCCTCAGGGGACCCAAAACAATGAGCAGTTCTTC.

CDR3 region: CASHRNLARTSYNEQFF. The CDR3 DNA is TGTGCCTCCCACAGGAACTTAGCGCGTACCTCCTACAATGAGCAGTTCTTC. This chain joins TRBV30 and TRBJ2-1; D tentatively reads TRBD1 or TRBD2 (5 bases each). Per the germline V gene, CDR1 is GTSNPN and CDR2 is SVGIG (reference sequence). Trimming shortened V by 7 bases and J by 0 bases, and 22 bases separated the two germline ends. This CDR3 spans 17 amino acids.

This clonotype occurred many times. The J gene is TRBJ1-1, the V gene TRBV5-1; TRBD1 matches at 8 bases. This CDR3 is 14 amino acids long. Germline CDR1 is SGHRS and CDR2 is YFSETQ. J gave up 6 bases and V 0 bases, and 4 bases lay outside the gene matches. Here the CDR3 reads CASSLGQGAAEAFF. CDR3 nucleotides: TGCGCCAGCAGCTTGGGTCAGGGGGCGGCTGAAGCTTTCTTT.

This clonotype was counted many times. The chain joins TRBV7-2 to TRBJ2-2; 10 bases are a match to TRBD2. Germline V gives CDR1 SGHTA, CDR2 FQGNSA. This CDR3 comprises 15 residues. J lost 1 base, V lost 6 bases, and 2 bases had no gene match. CDR3: CASSSSGGNTGELFF. The CDR3 DNA reads as TGTGCCAGCAGTTCTAGCGGGGGGAACACCGGGGAGCTGTTTTTT. Drawing the rest from reference TRBV7-2 and TRBJ2-2, the complete variable domain is GAGVSQSPSNKVTEKGKDVELRCDPISGHTALYWYRQSLGQGLEFLIYFQGNSAPDKSGLPSDRFSAERTGGSVSTLTIQRTQQEDSAVYLCASSSSGGNTGELFFGEGSRLTVL.

The chain recombines TRBV19 with TRBJ1-6; D is undetermined. CDR3 length: 15 residues. Trimming left V 4 bases short and J 0 bases short, with 7 bases between. Germline V gene sequence: CDR1 LNHDA, CDR2 SQIVND (reference sequence). CDR3 loop: CASSTMSSYNSPLHF. The CDR3 region has the DNA TGTGCCAGTAGTACAATGAGCTCCTATAATTCACCCCTCCACTTT.

The chain is built from TRBV29-1 and TRBJ2-1; TRBD2 matches 12 bases. CDR3 length: 16 amino acids. Per germline, CDR1 SQVTM and CDR2 ANQGSEA. V lost 6 bases and J lost 4; bases outside the gene matches: 10. CDR3 nucleotide sequence: TGCAGCGTCGCGAGGACTAGCGGGAAACATTACAATGAGCAGTTCTTC. As protein: CSVARTSGKHYNEQFF.

This clonotype was picked up many times. The chain uses TRBV19 and TRBJ2-7, with 7 bases aligning to TRBD1. This CDR3 is built from 14 residues. V was clipped by 6 bases and J by 3 bases; unmatched bases: 8. The germline CDR1 and CDR2 sequences are LNHDA and SQIVND (reference sequence). The CDR3 region is CASSPPDRRYEQYF. CDR3 DNA: TGTGCCAGTAGCCCGCCGGACAGGCGCTACGAGCAGTACTTC.

This clonotype has only a few counts. For the CDR3, the DNA is TGTGCCAGTAGTATCGAGGGGGATGGCTACACCTTC. This translates into CASSIEGDGYTF. The chain is built from TRBV19 and TRBJ1-2; TRBD1 is a possible D gene (6 bases). Germline CDR1 and CDR2: LNHDA and SQIVND (reference sequence). V was pared by 3 bases and J by 6 bases, with 8 bases between. The CDR3 loop spans 12 amino acids.

This clonotype was detected only a few times. The rearrangement links TRBV5-1 to TRBJ1-6; 8 bases map to TRBD1. Per the germline V gene, CDR1 is SGHRS and CDR2 is YFSETQ. The CDR3 is made up of 14 amino acids. V was pared by 0 bases and J by 8 bases, with 1 base of the junction left unmatched. CDR3 DNA: TGCGCCAGCAGCTTGGAGACAGGGGATTCACCCCTCCACTTT. Translation gives CASSLETGDSPLHF.

The chain employs TRBV27 and TRBJ2-7; D is uncertain. The CDR3 is 11 residues long. CDR1 MNHEY and CDR2 SMNVEV come from the germline V gene (reference sequence). V was clipped by 9 bases and J by 3 bases, with 9 bases between them. This CDR3 is CASGGVYEQYF. The CDR3 coding sequence is TGTGCCAGTGGTGGAGTCTACGAGCAGTACTTC.

The sample holds a few counts of this clonotype. J is TRBJ2-3 and V is TRBV29-1; D is ambiguous. Germline CDR1 SQVTM, CDR2 ANQGSEA. Trimming removed 7 bases from V and 10 bases from J, with 21 bases in between. This CDR3 has 13 amino acids. CDR3 loop: CSAKPTSDVAQYF. The DNA for the CDR3 is TGCAGCGCCAAGCCTACCTCGGACGTGGCGCAGTATTTT.

The V gene is TRBV7-9, the J gene TRBJ2-5; TRBD2 matches at 8 bases. The CDR3 extends over 14 amino acids. The germline gives CDR1 SEHNR, CDR2 FQNEAQ (reference sequence). The trim removed 7 bases at V and 2 bases at J, leaving 6 bases unmatched. CDR3 protein: CASTPASGQETQYF. In nucleotides, the CDR3 is TGTGCCAGCACCCCGGCTAGCGGGCAAGAGACCCAGTACTTC.

At least ten counts were recorded for this clonotype. CDR3 region: CASLRRISYNEQFF. The DNA for the CDR3 is TGTGCCAGCCTCAGACGGATCTCCTACAATGAGCAGTTCTTC. The V and J genes are TRBV21-1 and TRBJ2-1. TRBV21-1 is listed as a pseudogene. The CDR3 totals 14 residues.

V is TRBV10-1 and J is TRBJ2-7, with 13 bases identical to TRBD2. This CDR3 is built from 15 residues. CDR1 and CDR2 from the germline V gene are WNHNN and SYGVQD (reference sequence). The V gene end was trimmed by 2 bases and the J gene end by 3 bases; junction bases not matched to a gene: 1. The CDR3 sequence: CASSEGLAGVYEQYF. CDR3 coding DNA: TGCGCCAGCAGTGAGGGACTAGCGGGAGTCTACGAGCAGTACTTC.

This clonotype was detected only a few times. The rearrangement uses TRBV5-1 and TRBJ2-7; 15 bases are shared with TRBD2. The length of the CDR3 is 15 residues. Germline assignment: CDR1 SGHRS and CDR2 YFSETQ. J gave up 4 bases and V 6 bases, and 5 bases lay outside the gene matches. DNA of the CDR3: TGCGCCAGCATCGGGACTAGCGGGGGGCCGTACGAGCAGTACTTC. This codes for CASIGTSGGPYEQYF.